Following are 16 T cell receptor beta chains from one sample sequenced in a study of CD8 T cells in Susac syndrome. Reverse transcription of about 0.45 to 1 ug RNA was carried out with random hexamers. TCRdb re-called the immunoSEQ multiplex PCR reads through MiXCR, storing one row per CDR3 protein. The data show around 110,000 distinct CDR3 sequences, roughly 94% seen once. Sequencing input: CD8+ T cells from PBMCs. The origin of the receptors is a human donor with Susac syndrome.

CDR3 DNA: TGTGCCAGCAGCTGGGGGGCGTACAATGAGCAGTTCTTC. Its protein is CASSWGAYNEQFF. The chain couples TRBV7-3 to TRBJ2-1, with D possibly called TRBD1 or TRBD2 (6 bases each). V was shortened by 4 bases and J by 4 bases, with 8 bases between the two germline ends. The germline V gene has CDR1 SGHTA and CDR2 FQGTGA. The CDR3 consists of 13 residues.

The genes are TRBV2 and TRBJ2-3; D is possibly TRBD1 or TRBD2 (5 bases each). V was trimmed by 11 bases and J by 3 bases, leaving 18 bases between them. Per the germline V gene, CDR1 is SNHLY and CDR2 is FYNNEI. This CDR3 region has 14 residues. The chain's CDR3 is CAGTGREGTDTQYF. DNA of the CDR3: TGTGCCGGGACGGGCAGGGAAGGGACAGATACGCAGTATTTT.

This chain links TRBV9 with TRBJ1-2; tentative D call: TRBD1 (5 bases). The V gene lost 4 bases and the J gene lost 13 bases, with 26 bases spanning the gap. This CDR3 has 15 residues. The V gene's germline CDR1 is SGDLS and CDR2 YYNGEE. In nucleotides, the CDR3 is TGTGCCAGCAGCTTCCGCACGGGCCTCGAAAGGGGTGCCACCTTC. Encoded protein: CASSFRTGLERGATF.

This chain links TRBV7-2 with TRBJ2-7; the match to TRBD2 covers 8 bases. The CDR3 sequence is 14 residues long. Per germline, CDR1 SGHTA and CDR2 FQGNSA. J was trimmed by 2 bases and V by 1 base; bases with no gene match: 1. CDR3: CASSLVAGTYEQYF. In DNA form, the CDR3 reads TGTGCCAGCAGCTTAGTAGCGGGGACCTACGAGCAGTACTTC.

V gene TRBV5-6 combines with J gene TRBJ2-5; no definite D call. Germline V lookup: CDR1 SGHDT, CDR2 YYEEEE. The CDR3 sequence is 13 residues long. The ends were cut back, 1 base at V and 0 bases at J, with 4 bases in the middle. The CDR3: CASSLRYQETQYF. The CDR3 DNA is TGTGCCAGCAGCTTGCGGTACCAAGAGACCCAGTACTTC.

The CDR3, as DNA: TGTGCCAGCATCGAGGGTCACCAAGAGACCCAGTACTTC. Translation gives CASIEGHQETQYF. The chain has TRBV2 and TRBJ2-5; D perhaps matches TRBD2 (5 bases). Germline lookup yields CDR1 SNHLY and CDR2 FYNNEI. CDR3 length: 13 amino acids. V was cut by 7 bases and J by 0 bases, with 9 bases left in between.

The rearrangement uses TRBV18 and TRBJ2-5; no definite D call. V shed 2 bases and J shed 5 bases, with 15 bases lying between them. Germline assignment: CDR1 KGHSH and CDR2 LQKENI. The CDR3 is 15 residues long. Written as DNA, the CDR3 is TGTGCCAGCTCACCAGGAGAGGTTATGAGGGAGACCCAGTACTTC. This translates into CASSPGEVMRETQYF.

In its sample, this clonotype was seen once. The chain couples TRBV4-1 to TRBJ2-7; a weak D match, TRBD1 (6 bases). In germline, CDR1 is MGHRA, CDR2 YSYEKL. With 1 base removed from V and 2 bases from J, the gap between germline ends came to 15 bases. The CDR3 consists of 16 residues. CDR3 in amino acids: CASSQGPDRATYEQYF. In DNA form, the CDR3 reads TGCGCCAGCAGCCAAGGCCCGGACAGAGCCACCTACGAGCAGTACTTC.

The rearrangement joins TRBV4-1 to TRBJ1-6; 7 bases are a match to TRBD1. Unmatched junction bases numbered 4, after V lost 4 bases and J lost 7 bases. The CDR3 has 14 residues. Germline CDR1 and CDR2: MGHRA and YSYEKL. This CDR3 reads CASSLQGQNSPLHF. The CDR3 DNA reads as TGCGCCAGCAGCCTTCAGGGACAGAATTCACCCCTCCACTTT.

In this sample, this clonotype turned up once. The gene calls are TRBV7-3 and TRBJ2-1; D may be TRBD1 (5 bases). V shed 4 bases and J shed 5 bases, with 6 bases lying between them. The CDR3 is 12 amino acids. Germline V lookup: CDR1 SGHTA, CDR2 FQGTGA. The CDR3 coding sequence is TGTGCCAGCAGCTCACAGGACAATGAGCAGTTCTTC. Protein sequence: CASSSQDNEQFF.

This clonotype has just one count. The CDR3 DNA reads as TGCGCCAGCAGCTTGCGGGGGGCAGGGGACACTGAAGCTTTCTTT. Amino acids: CASSLRGAGDTEAFF. The chain couples TRBV5-1 to TRBJ1-1; TRBD1 is a possible D gene (6 bases). Germline-derived CDR1 and CDR2 are SGHRS and YFSETQ. V lost 1 base and J lost 3, with 13 bases in between. The CDR3 totals 15 residues.

The chain recombines TRBV7-9 with TRBJ2-7, with TRBD1 identical over 12 bases. The trim removed 4 bases at V and 7 bases at J, leaving 5 bases unmatched. This CDR3 region has 14 residues. Germline CDR1 reads SEHNR; CDR2 reads FQNEAQ (reference sequence). The DNA for the CDR3 is TGTGCCAGCAGCTCGGGACAGGGGGCGCGGGAGCAGTACTTC. Translation gives CASSSGQGAREQYF. The entire variable domain, with the rest obtained from reference TRBV7-9 and TRBJ2-7, is as follows: DTGVSQNPRHKITKRGQNVTFRCDPISEHNRLYWYRQTLGQGPEFLTYFQNEAQLEKSRLLSDRFSAERPKGSFSTLEIQRTEQGDSAMYLCASSSGQGAREQYFGPGTRLTVT.

The V and J genes are TRBV5-4 and TRBJ1-6; the D gene is possibly TRBD1 (5 bases). The germline CDR1 and CDR2 sequences are SGHNT and YYREEE (reference sequence). This CDR3 has 12 residues. Trimming removed 0 bases at V and 13 bases at J, with 8 bases between. DNA for the CDR3: TGTGCCAGCAGCTTGGGCGGGGGTCCCCTCCACTTT. It encodes CASSLGGGPLHF.

This clonotype showed up just once. The chain combines TRBV25-1 with TRBJ2-1; D is undetermined. This CDR3 contains 11 residues. The ends were cut back, 1 base at V and 10 bases at J, with 5 bases in the middle. Germline V gene sequence: CDR1 MGHDK, CDR2 SYGVNS. The CDR3 nucleotides read TGTGCCAGCAGTGAATCTGGGGAGCAGTTCTTC. Protein: CASSESGEQFF. Combining the CDR3 with reference TRBV25-1 and TRBJ2-1 gives the whole variable domain EADIYQTPRYLVIGTGKKITLECSQTMGHDKMYWYQQDPGMELHLIHYSYGVNSTEKGDLSSESTVSRIRTEHFPLTLESARPSHTSQYLCASSESGEQFFGPGTRLTVL.

The chain recombines TRBV2 with TRBJ2-5; 7 bases line up with TRBD1. This CDR3 region has 15 residues. Germline lookup yields CDR1 SNHLY and CDR2 FYNNEI. V lost 4 bases and J lost 2; bases outside the gene matches: 7. The CDR3 DNA follows: TGTGCCAGCAGTGGGTGGGACAGTTTACAAGAGACCCAGTACTTC. Amino acids: CASSGWDSLQETQYF.

This chain links TRBV27 with TRBJ2-7, with a possible D match to TRBD1 (6 bases). Germline CDR1 is MNHEY and CDR2 is SMNVEV (reference sequence). CDR3 length: 13 amino acids. V was cut by 4 bases and J by 4 bases, with 11 bases left in between. As DNA, the CDR3 is TGTGCCAGCAGTTGGGGGCCTGGTTACGAGCAGTACTTC. It is translated as CASSWGPGYEQYF.